This T cell receptor beta chain was captured in a study of regulatory T cells in long-lasting Graves disease. Researchers made TCR beta libraries by using iRepertoire HTBI primers and running Arm-PCR on CDR3 regions. From the multiplex PCR reads, TCRdb called clonotypes with MiXCR, one entry per CDR3 protein. The repertoire includes some 500,000 distinct CDR3 sequences, about 16% of them detected once, and 25% sits in the top ten. Described time point: newly diagnosed GD, antithyroid drugs for less than 3 months. The TCR library was prepared using RNA isolated from PBMCs. Study-wide results and caveats: Persistent patients shared about 3,000 public clonotypes among themselves. Newly diagnosed patients shared fewer, at about a thousand.

V was clipped by 7 bases and J by 4 bases, with 8 bases between them. The CDR3 has 12 amino acids. This clonotype showed up many times. Its antigen remains unidentified. The same sample was also used in a study of T cells in Graves' hyperthyroidism and ophthalmopathy. From that second work: When ophthalmopathy did not progress within 18 months, Graves' hyperthyroidism was considered stable. Diagnoses used clinical symptoms, serum thyroxine and TRAb, thyroid ultrasound and orbital computed tomography. First-round RT-PCR targeting the TCR CDR3 was performed with the HTBI primer set.

The sequence was obtained from a woman aged 35-60 years with Graves disease. This rearrangement joins TRBV12-3 or TRBV12-4 to TRBJ1-3; D gene unclear. The sequences come from peripheral blood mononuclear cells (PBMCs), collected at new diagnosis, from a patient treated with antithyroid drugs. The CDR3 loop reads CASTSSGNTIYF. CDR3 DNA sequence: TGTGCCAGCACCTCGTCGGGAAACACCATATATTTT.